This T cell receptor beta chain was sequenced during a study of OX40 agonist ivuxolimab in advanced cancers. About the research overall: As their treatment, patients were administered ivuxolimab, an agonistic anti-OX40 (CD134) antibody.

A word on this clone: Its antigen is still unknown.

Study outcomes and limitations: No antigen was identified for the clonally expanded peripheral T cells. At doses 0.1 to 3.0 mg/kg, CD4+ and CD8+ clones expanded. Patients with a partial response at 0.1-3.0 mg/kg had among the lowest clonal expansion.

The repertoire was sequenced with immunoSEQ multiplex PCR; TCRdb's copy has only in-frame clones and lacks some. The sample yields about 90,000 clones, about 90% seen once. The TCR sequence derives from an adult with an advanced solid tumor such as melanoma, head and neck, liver or kidney cancer. Sequenced material: CD4+ or CD8+ T cells sorted from blood, taken in a trial of the OX40 agonist ivuxolimab.

CDR3: CASSGRSGAYEQYF. CDR3 DNA sequence: TGTGCCAGCAGTGGCCGCTCGGGGGCCTACGAGCAGTACTTC. This chain connects TRBV2 to TRBJ2-7, with D perhaps TRBD2 (6 bases). CDR1 and CDR2 (germline): SNHLY, FYNNEI. This CDR3 region has 14 residues. The V and J ends lost 4 bases and 2 bases respectively, with 12 bases between them.